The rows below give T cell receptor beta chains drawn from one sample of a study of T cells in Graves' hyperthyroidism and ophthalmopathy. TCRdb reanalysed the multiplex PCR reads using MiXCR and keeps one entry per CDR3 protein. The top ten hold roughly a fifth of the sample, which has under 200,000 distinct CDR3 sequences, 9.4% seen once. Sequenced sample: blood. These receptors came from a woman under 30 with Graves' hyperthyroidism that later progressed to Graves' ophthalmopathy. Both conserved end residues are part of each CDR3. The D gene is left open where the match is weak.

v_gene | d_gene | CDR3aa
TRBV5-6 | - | CASSPRARTTGELFF
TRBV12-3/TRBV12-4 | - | CASSQSTGGYTF
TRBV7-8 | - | CASSLMGDYGYTF
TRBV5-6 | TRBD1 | CASSPDRGGSSPLHF
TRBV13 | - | CASSSAFGPGELFF
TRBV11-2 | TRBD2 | CASSSGPSGGVDDTQYF
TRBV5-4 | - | CASSEWSAAYEQYF
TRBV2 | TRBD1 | CASSEGDRGKFEAFF
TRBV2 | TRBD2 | CASRRTSGGLTDTQYF
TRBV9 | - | CASSVGGANVLTF
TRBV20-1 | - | CSARDWARVNTEAFF
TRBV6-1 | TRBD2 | CASYLSAGGMGEQYF
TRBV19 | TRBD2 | CASSPSSGGASEQFF
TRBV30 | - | CACPAGTANGYTF
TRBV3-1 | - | CASSQGLRGGTEAFF
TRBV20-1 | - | CSAFPNGRNMNTEAFF
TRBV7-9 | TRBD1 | CASSFDRGLGEQYF
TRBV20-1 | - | CSALRGGGADEQFF
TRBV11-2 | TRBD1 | CASSQTGGVSYEQYF
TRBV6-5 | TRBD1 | CASSYTPDRGPLTLHF
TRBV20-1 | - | CSAIVSGETMWRFF
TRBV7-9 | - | CASSLRRENSPLHF
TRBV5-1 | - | CASTADRIMAFF
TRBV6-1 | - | CASRSDSFMSTDTQYF
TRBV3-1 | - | CASSQDFKEPNYGYTF
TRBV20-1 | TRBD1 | CSARDPKTGISNQPQHF
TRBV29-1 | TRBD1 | CSVVGQGAQLGEQFF
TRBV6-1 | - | CASSEEDRNTEAFF
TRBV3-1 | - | CASSQDSDPARETQYF
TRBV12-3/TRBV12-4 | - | CASSFRDGVKAFF
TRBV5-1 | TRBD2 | CASSYRTSGISYNEQFF
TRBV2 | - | CASSQQGGNTIYF
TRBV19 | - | CASSISGQPQHF
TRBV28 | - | CASSPEGWSQPQHF
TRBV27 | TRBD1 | CASSLVTGATETYEQYF
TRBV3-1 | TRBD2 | CASSRSVAGGRETQYF
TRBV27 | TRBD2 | CASSFLLAGGPEEQYF
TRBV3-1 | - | CASSQDMISPLHF
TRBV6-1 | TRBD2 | CATSDSFSGMNNEQFF
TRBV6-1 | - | CASSEQSSYNSPLHF
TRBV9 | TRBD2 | CASSTPLAAGVVNEQFF
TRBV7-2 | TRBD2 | CASSLAIGLAGGRGLNEQFF
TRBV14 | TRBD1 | CASSQGPGNTGDDQPQHF
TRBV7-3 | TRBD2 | CASSSGLAVYNEQFF
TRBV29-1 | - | CSVEVQRGGQYF
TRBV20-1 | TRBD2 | CSATPISGLASDTQYF
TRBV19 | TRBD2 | CASSLYSTSGGAGTDTQYF
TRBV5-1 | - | CASSLWSSGNTIYF
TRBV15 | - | CATSSEFGGGTEAFF
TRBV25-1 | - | CASSAGGIYEQYF
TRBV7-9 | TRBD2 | CASSPDPQREWRRVTQYF
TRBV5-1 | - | CASSSERGMDF
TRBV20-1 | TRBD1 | CSAREPGQGATNYGYTF
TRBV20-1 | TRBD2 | CSASVPSGGLQETQYF
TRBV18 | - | CASSPPGTYNEQFF
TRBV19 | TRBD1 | CASSIQGERYGYTF
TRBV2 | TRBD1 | CASNVGTGGLREKLFF
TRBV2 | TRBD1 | CASREDRVQETQYF
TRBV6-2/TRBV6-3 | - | CASSPTLPLLPSYEQYF
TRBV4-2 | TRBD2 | CASSQGGTSPSYNEQFF